This TCR beta chain was profiled in a study of blood T cell repertoires in COVID-19. On the study more broadly: The cDNA or gDNA used as material had been derived from T cells, B-cell-depleted T cells, or PBMCs.

Germline-derived CDR1 and CDR2 are LNHDA and SQIVND (reference sequence). This CDR3 has 13 amino acids. V lost 5 bases, J lost 0 bases, and 5 bases lay in between. Enrolled through a virtual design, the participants were between roughly 18 and 95 years of age and came from 24 US areas. Clinical history reported by participants formed the basis on which cohorts were assigned. In the authors' methods: The authors estimated nucleated cell counts from reference gene primer amplification. Here immunoSEQ multiplex PCR was the method, and the copy in TCRdb shows in-frame clones only, minus some. Clone size and the V and J calls come from that table; the DNA yielded D and trimming. Of about 170,000 clones listed, around 91% are singletons.

The sequenced sample was PBMCs or T cells enriched from blood (not recorded which). This chain links TRBV19 with TRBJ1-3; no clear D. The origin of this receptor is a woman aged 18-29 years who had recovered from COVID-19. The CDR3 coding sequence is TGTGCCAGTAGTCCCCTCTCTGGAAACACCATATATTTT. Amino acids: CASSPLSGNTIYF.